This TCR beta chain derives from a study of blood T cell repertoires in COVID-19. Overall study: The cDNA or gDNA used as material had been derived from T cells, B-cell-depleted T cells, or PBMCs.

Participants came from roughly 23 US areas, aged roughly 18 to 100 years. In assigning cohorts, the study relied on participant-reported clinical history. In the study's own analysis: Amplification of reference gene primers was used by the study to estimate nucleated cell counts. Assay: immunoSEQ multiplex PCR; the TCRdb copy retains only in-frame clones and omits some. V, J and clone size were drawn from that table, and D and trimming were deduced from the DNA. Here the sample spans approximately 380,000 clones, 80% to 95% being singletons. The CDR3 covers 14 residues. Germline assignment: CDR1 LGHNA and CDR2 YSLEER. Trimming removed 4 bases from V and 8 bases from J, with 14 bases in between.

The origin of this receptor is a woman in her 40s who had been exposed to COVID-19. This sequence joins TRBV4-3 and TRBJ1-4; D perhaps matches TRBD1 (6 bases). The source material was PBMCs or T cells enriched from blood (not recorded which). CDR3 region: CASSLEGRGEKLFF. Here the CDR3 DNA reads TGCGCCAGCAGCCTAGAGGGTAGGGGGGAAAAACTGTTTTTT.